The 27 T cell receptor beta chains listed next were all sequenced from one sample in a study of CD8+ T cells in alopecia areata. Reverse transcribed after extraction, RNA yielded cDNA as the sequencing template. Clones were sequenced by immunoSEQ multiplex PCR, and TCRdb holds only the in-frame ones, with some missing. The repertoire holds 150,000 to 200,000 clones, with about three fifths as singletons. Treatment indicated: oral pan-JAK inhibitor, 5-10 mg twice daily. The sequences come from CD4+ T cells sorted from blood, collected at week 24, from a patient treated with tofacitinib. These receptor sequences come from a human donor with alopecia areata.

This clone occurred a few times. This sequence joins TRBV7-8 and TRBJ1-2; 9 nucleotides agree with TRBD1. Trimming at V came to 4 bases and at J to 0 bases, leaving 9 bases not matched to a gene. Germline CDR1 is SGHVS and CDR2 is FQNEAQ. The CDR3 has 17 residues. CDR3 residues: CASSSGQGRITNYGYTF. Written as DNA, the CDR3 is TGTGCCAGCAGCTCGGGACAGGGACGCATCACTAACTATGGCTACACCTTC. The whole variable domain, filled in from reference TRBV7-8 and TRBJ1-2, reads GAGVSQSPRYKVAKRGQDVALRCDPISGHVSLFWYQQALGQGPEFLTYFQNEAQLDKSGLPSDRFFAERPEGSVSTLKIQRTQQEDSAVYLCASSSGQGRITNYGYTFGSGTRLTVV.

This clone was observed a few times. The same CDR3 can be traced to other DNA sequences in this sample. CDR3 sequence (DNA): TGTGCCAGCAGCTTAACACCGGGAACTGGAAACACCATATATTTT. It encodes CASSLTPGTGNTIYF. The chain is built from TRBV7-2 and TRBJ1-3; D unclear. The CDR3 totals 15 residues. Germline lookup yields CDR1 SGHTA and CDR2 FQGNSA. The germline V and J ends were trimmed by 2 bases and 2 bases, with 10 bases remaining between them. Based on the CDR3 plus reference TRBV7-2 and TRBJ1-3, the full variable domain is GAGVSQSPSNKVTEKGKDVELRCDPISGHTALYWYRQSLGQGLEFLIYFQGNSAPDKSGLPSDRFSAERTGGSVSTLTIQRTQQEDSAVYLCASSLTPGTGNTIYFGEGSWLTVV.

This CDR3 reads CSVMDRPNTEAFF. The CDR3 coding sequence is TGCAGCGTTATGGACAGGCCAAACACTGAAGCTTTCTTT. The J gene is TRBJ1-1, the V gene TRBV29-1; 7 nucleotides align to TRBD1. Germline V gives CDR1 SQVTM, CDR2 ANQGSEA. J lost 2 bases, V lost 5 bases, and 5 bases had no gene match. This CDR3 has 13 amino acids.

This chain links TRBV19 with TRBJ1-4; no definite D call. V lost 5 bases and J 7 bases, leaving 11 bases between the germline ends. The CDR3 runs to 13 residues. Per the germline V gene, CDR1 is LNHDA and CDR2 is SQIVND (reference sequence). The CDR3 protein is CASSPSLGEKLFF. CDR3 in DNA: TGTGCCAGTAGTCCCTCCTTGGGTGAAAAACTGTTTTTT.

This clone came up a few times. The chain combines TRBV10-2 with TRBJ2-1, with 14 bases identical to TRBD2. This CDR3 is 15 amino acids long. The ends lost 5 bases at V and 8 bases at J; junction bases unmatched: 5. The V gene's germline CDR1 is WSHSY and CDR2 SAAADI. The chain's CDR3 is CASSLTGLAGDEQFF. The CDR3, as DNA: TGCGCCAGCAGTCTAACGGGACTAGCGGGAGATGAGCAGTTCTTC.

V and J are TRBV28 and TRBJ1-3; no reliable D call. This CDR3 is 13 amino acids long. The germline V gene has CDR1 MDHEN and CDR2 SYDVKM. The ends were cut back, 8 bases at V and 0 bases at J, with 8 bases in the middle. The CDR3 nucleotides are TGTGCCAGCCGCGGATCCTCTGGAAACACCATATATTTT. It codes for CASRGSSGNTIYF.

CDR3 loop: CASSLTSGGHKETQYF. The DNA of the CDR3 is TGTGCCAGCAGCCTGACTAGCGGGGGGCACAAAGAGACCCAGTACTTC. The rearrangement uses TRBV9 and TRBJ2-5; 13 bases fit TRBD2. The CDR3 extends over 16 amino acids. V lost 4 bases and J lost 3; bases outside the gene matches: 6. Germline CDR1 reads SGDLS; CDR2 reads YYNGEE.

The gene calls are TRBV7-6 and TRBJ1-3; D is undetermined. In germline, CDR1 is SGHVS, CDR2 FNYEAQ. CDR3 length: 16 residues. Trimming stripped 1 base from V and 4 bases from J, with 14 bases between. CDR3 amino acids: CASSLVAGGEGNTIYF. The CDR3 nucleotides read TGTGCCAGCAGCTTAGTGGCGGGAGGCGAAGGAAACACCATATATTTT.

A remark on this clone: The same CDR3 is also encoded by other DNA sequences in this sample. The chain recombines TRBV25-1 with TRBJ1-6, with D perhaps matching TRBD1 (5 bases). The V end lost 3 bases, the J end lost 9 bases, and 6 bases lay between the germline ends. The CDR3 spans 12 residues. CDR1 is MGHDK and CDR2 is SYGVNS in the germline V gene. This chain's CDR3 is CASSDRVSPLHF. CDR3 nucleotide sequence: TGTGCCAGCAGTGACAGGGTTTCACCCCTCCACTTT.

This sequence joins TRBV2 and TRBJ2-5; D may correspond to TRBD1 or TRBD2 (5 bases each). V was pared by 5 bases and J by 2 bases, with 9 bases between. Per the germline V gene, CDR1 is SNHLY and CDR2 is FYNNEI. CDR3 length equals 13 residues. CDR3: CASSRDQQETQYF. The CDR3 DNA is TGTGCCAGCAGTCGGGACCAGCAAGAGACCCAGTACTTC.

Details on this clone: Other DNA sequences in the same sample also yield this CDR3. The chain's CDR3 is CSVDNYNEQFF. The DNA for the CDR3 is TGCAGCGTTGATAATTACAATGAGCAGTTCTTC. V gene TRBV29-1 combines with J gene TRBJ2-1; D remains unclear. V was clipped by 3 bases and J by 4 bases, with 4 bases between them. The CDR3 length is 11 residues. The germline CDR1 and CDR2 sequences are SQVTM and ANQGSEA.

V usage is TRBV25-1 and J usage is TRBJ1-2; a possible D gene is TRBD1 (5 bases). The CDR3 covers 12 residues. Germline loops: CDR1 MGHDK, CDR2 SYGVNS. V was pared by 8 bases and J by 4 bases, with 11 bases between. The CDR3 sequence: CASEDGGYGYTF. The CDR3 coding sequence is TGTGCCAGCGAGGACGGGGGCTATGGCTACACCTTC.

This clone was seen just once. This could be a read error, since a much larger clone is one nucleotide away. V and J are TRBV7-2 and TRBJ1-1, with D uncertain. Between the trimmed V and J ends, which lost 8 bases and 3 bases, there was a span of 16 bases. This CDR3 comprises 14 residues. CDR1 is SGHTA, CDR2 FQGNSA, per germline. The CDR3 spells CASGLKPGDTEAFF. The DNA for the CDR3 is TGTGCCAGCGGCCTCAAACCCGGGGACACTGAAGCTTTCTTT.

The genes are TRBV7-2 and TRBJ2-3; D uncertain. This CDR3 region has 15 residues. V was shortened by 6 bases and J by 0 bases, with 13 bases between the two germline ends. Germline V gene data show CDR1 as SGHTA and CDR2 as FQGNSA. The CDR3 DNA follows: TGTGCCAGCAGTTCAGTACGACGTAGCACAGATACGCAGTATTTT. This sequence encodes CASSSVRRSTDTQYF. Filled out from reference TRBV7-2 and TRBJ2-3, the complete variable domain reads GAGVSQSPSNKVTEKGKDVELRCDPISGHTALYWYRQSLGQGLEFLIYFQGNSAPDKSGLPSDRFSAERTGGSVSTLTIQRTQQEDSAVYLCASSSVRRSTDTQYFGPGTRLTVL.

V and J are TRBV6-5 and TRBJ2-7; D not resolved. The length of the CDR3 is 16 residues. Germline CDR1 MNHEY, CDR2 SVGAGI. The V end was cut by 2 bases, the J end by 4 bases, with 18 bases between. CDR3 sequence (DNA): TGTGCCAGCAGTTACGGTTTGTCGGAGAGAATTTACGAGCAGTACTTC. This codes for CASSYGLSERIYEQYF.

This chain connects TRBV30 to TRBJ2-5; possibly TRBD1 or TRBD2 for D (5 bases each). CDR3 length: 14 amino acids. Germline lookup yields CDR1 GTSNPN and CDR2 SVGIG (reference sequence). Trimming stripped 1 base from V and 3 bases from J, with 12 bases between. Here the CDR3 DNA reads TGTGCCTGGAGTGAGGGACGTAGAAAAGAGACCCAGTACTTC. Protein: CAWSEGRRKETQYF.

V is TRBV5-6 and J is TRBJ2-1; a weak D match, TRBD2 (5 bases). The germline CDR1 and CDR2 sequences are SGHDT and YYEEEE. V was cut by 3 bases and J by 2 bases, with 6 bases left in between. The length of the CDR3 is 13 residues. The CDR3 DNA sequence: TGTGCCAGCAGCTACGGGGCCTACAATGAGCAGTTCTTC. This translates into CASSYGAYNEQFF. Together with reference TRBV5-6 and TRBJ2-1, the CDR3 gives the full variable domain: DAGVTQSPTHLIKTRGQQVTLRCSPKSGHDTVSWYQQALGQGPQFIFQYYEEEERQRGNFPDRFSGHQFPNYSSELNVNALLLGDSALYLCASSYGAYNEQFFGPGTRLTVL.

The chain has TRBV2 and TRBJ2-3, with D perhaps matching TRBD2 (5 bases). Between the trimmed V and J ends, which lost 6 bases and 2 bases, there was a span of 15 bases. Per germline, CDR1 SNHLY and CDR2 FYNNEI. This CDR3 region has 15 residues. The CDR3 nucleotides are TGTGCCAGCAGACTCGTAGAGGGATTCACAGATACGCAGTATTTT. It specifies CASRLVEGFTDTQYF.

The chain combines TRBV9 with TRBJ2-3; 9 positions match TRBD2. V lost 0 bases and J lost 4; bases outside the gene matches: 6. The CDR3 runs to 16 residues. Germline V gene lookup returns CDR1 SGDLS and CDR2 YYNGEE. CDR3 residues: CASSVAAGGRSDTQYF. CDR3 nucleotide sequence: TGTGCCAGCAGCGTAGCAGCGGGGGGCCGCTCAGATACGCAGTATTTT.

This clone was picked up a small number of times. The V call is TRBV2, the J call TRBJ1-2; no reliable D call. This CDR3 comprises 16 residues. V was shortened by 6 bases and J by 4 bases, with 21 bases between the two germline ends. Germline assignment: CDR1 SNHLY and CDR2 FYNNEI. CDR3 bases: TGTGCCAGCAGGGAGAAAACGGCGATGGGGATCTATGGCTACACCTTC. Translated, it gives CASREKTAMGIYGYTF.

This clone showed up just once. This chain connects TRBV5-1 to TRBJ1-6, with 8 bases matching TRBD1. Per germline, CDR1 SGHRS and CDR2 YFSETQ. This CDR3 is 12 amino acids long. The trim removed 7 bases at V and 10 bases at J, leaving 4 bases unmatched. The CDR3 nucleotides are TGCGCCAGCGCCGGGACAGGATCACCCCTCCACTTT. It translates to CASAGTGSPLHF.

This clone was observed a single time. The rearrangement joins TRBV30 to TRBJ2-5; D unresolved. From germline, CDR1 is GTSNPN and CDR2 SVGIG (reference sequence). There are 13 residues in the CDR3. V was shortened by 0 bases and J by 3 bases, with 8 bases between the two germline ends. The CDR3 is CAWSVGSEETQYF. The CDR3 DNA reads TGTGCCTGGAGTGTGGGCAGCGAAGAGACCCAGTACTTC.

This chain joins TRBV30 and TRBJ2-7, with 7 bases lining up with TRBD1. Germline V gene lookup returns CDR1 GTSNPN and CDR2 SVGIG (reference sequence). This CDR3 has 13 amino acids. V was pared by 4 bases and J by 1 base, with 4 bases of the junction left unmatched. CDR3 in amino acids: CAWKGAPSYEQYF. The CDR3 nucleotides are TGTGCCTGGAAGGGGGCCCCATCCTACGAGCAGTACTTC.

There are a few counts of this clone. This chain connects TRBV30 to TRBJ2-7; the D gene is possibly TRBD1 (5 bases). The V gene's germline CDR1 is GTSNPN and CDR2 SVGIG (reference sequence). This CDR3 comprises 12 residues. The CDR3 nucleotides read TGTGCGGGGCAGGGATTATTCTACGAGCAGTACTTC. Protein sequence: CAGQGLFYEQYF.

This clone appeared a few times. The V and J genes are TRBV19 and TRBJ2-1; D might be TRBD2 (6 bases). V was clipped by 3 bases and J by 7 bases, with 10 bases between them. The germline V gene has CDR1 LNHDA and CDR2 SQIVND (reference sequence). The length of the CDR3 is 13 residues. The CDR3 bases are TGTGCCAGTAGTATGGTAGGGAGGAATGAGCAGTTCTTC. Translation gives CASSMVGRNEQFF.

The chain couples TRBV6-5 to TRBJ1-2, with 8 bases fitting TRBD1. Losses at the gene ends were 6 bases for V and 4 bases for J; bases not matched to a gene: 10. Germline assignment: CDR1 MNHEY and CDR2 SVGAGI. CDR3 size: 15 residues. Written as DNA, the CDR3 is TGTGCCAGCAGCACATCCCCGGGACAGGTCTATGGCTACACCTTC. Translated, it gives CASSTSPGQVYGYTF.

V usage is TRBV28 and J usage is TRBJ2-7; unclear D gene. Between the trimmed V and J ends, which lost 5 bases and 0 bases, there was a span of 11 bases. Germline lookup yields CDR1 MDHEN and CDR2 SYDVKM. The CDR3 has 14 amino acids. The CDR3 coding sequence is TGTGCCAGCAGTCTAGTTCGGAGCTCCTACGAGCAGTACTTC. The encoded protein is CASSLVRSSYEQYF.